The 7 T cell receptor beta chains listed next were all sequenced from one sample in a study of blood T cells in healthy people across ages. Alongside a J-beta primer mix, a sample-barcoded 5' primer served in a second PCR lasting roughly 7 to 11 cycles. A single record per CDR3 protein comes from TCRdb applying MiXCR to the 5' RACE reads. The profile shows 550,000 to 650,000 distinct CDR3 sequences, about 27% of them singletons. A further study also used this sample, focusing on T cells of mothers and their children.

The specimen was blood. The receptors stem from a boy aged 2 to 10 in good health.

A few counts support this clonotype. The chain is built from TRBV30 and TRBJ2-5; no clear D gene. The germline gives CDR1 GTSNPN, CDR2 SVGIG (reference sequence). V shed 0 bases and J shed 7 bases, with 12 bases lying between them. The CDR3 has 13 amino acids. CDR3 sequence reads: CAWSVRAEGTQYF. The DNA for the CDR3 is TGTGCCTGGAGTGTACGGGCCGAAGGGACCCAGTACTTC.

The CDR3 loop reads CSARDPGSMNTEAFF. CDR3 nucleotide sequence: TGCAGTGCTAGAGATCCGGGCAGCATGAACACTGAAGCTTTCTTT. This chain connects TRBV20-1 to TRBJ1-1, with no clear D. This CDR3 comprises 15 residues. Germline V lookup: CDR1 DFQATT, CDR2 SNEGSKA (reference sequence). The V and J ends lost 0 bases and 0 bases respectively, with 11 bases between them.

V gene TRBV19 combines with J gene TRBJ1-2; D not certain. CDR3 length: 13 amino acids. Germline lookup yields CDR1 LNHDA and CDR2 SQIVND (reference sequence). Trimming left V 6 bases short and J 3 bases short, with 11 bases between. CDR3 DNA sequence: TGTGCCAGTAGCCCCGAACTCCACTATGGCTACACCTTC. Encoded protein: CASSPELHYGYTF.

The gene calls are TRBV14 and TRBJ2-4; D might be TRBD1 (6 bases). CDR3 size: 14 residues. The V and J ends lost 1 base and 6 bases respectively, with 10 bases between them. Germline V gene data show CDR1 as SGHDN and CDR2 as FVKESK. CDR3 sequence reads: CASSQGNRVNIQYF. In DNA, the CDR3 is TGTGCCAGCAGCCAAGGGAACAGGGTAAACATTCAGTACTTC.

The table lists this clonotype with a few counts. The chain links TRBV10-3 to TRBJ2-5; tentative D call: TRBD1 (6 bases). The CDR3 extends over 15 amino acids. Germline values: CDR1 ENHRY, CDR2 SYGVKD. Trimming took off 6 bases at V and 2 bases at J, with 16 bases between the two ends. The CDR3 sequence: CAIRQDRLQQETQYF. The CDR3 coding sequence is TGTGCCATCAGGCAGGACAGACTACAGCAAGAGACCCAGTACTTC.

This clonotype was counted only a few times. The rearrangement uses TRBV20-1 and TRBJ2-7; 8 bases are shared with TRBD2. V was clipped by 6 bases and J by 5 bases; unmatched bases: 12. The CDR3 totals 14 residues. Germline CDR1 reads DFQATT; CDR2 reads SNEGSKA (reference sequence). CDR3 protein: CSAQRGGRTNEQYF. DNA for the CDR3: TGCAGTGCCCAAAGAGGCGGGAGGACAAACGAGCAGTACTTC.

V usage is TRBV4-1 and J usage is TRBJ2-5, with D possibly being TRBD2 (6 bases). The tail of the sequence fits TRBJ2-1 better, so the J call may be wrong. The CDR3 has 15 amino acids. The germline CDR1 and CDR2 sequences are MGHRA and YSYEKL. The CDR3: CASSRLGLTGNEQFF. The CDR3 DNA is TGCGCCAGCAGCCGACTGGGACTGACGGGGAATGAGCAGTTCTTC.